What follows are 25 T cell receptor beta chains derived from one specimen sequenced in a study of blood T cell repertoires in COVID-19. Repertoires were generated with immunoSEQ multiplex PCR, while TCRdb's copy carries only in-frame clones and drops some. The table has 37,000 or so clones, around 80% seen once; the top ten hold 25% to 35%. Sequencing input: peripheral blood. These receptors all stem from a man aged 60 to 75 with acute or convalescent COVID-19.

The chain combines TRBV21-1 with TRBJ2-6; the D call in the table, TRBD2, was not verified against the DNA. TRBV21-1 is designated a pseudogene. The CDR3 is 17 residues long. The CDR3 spells CASSGRGRKTGANVLTF. The CDR3 bases are TGTGCCAGCAGCGGCCGCGGGAGGAAGACTGGGGCCAACGTCCTGACTTTC.

V usage is TRBV10-3 and J usage is TRBJ2-1; 9 positions agree with TRBD2. CDR3 size: 16 residues. The V and J ends lost 1 base and 3 bases, in that order; junction bases with no gene match: 4. Germline lookup yields CDR1 ENHRY and CDR2 SYGVKD. CDR3 sequence reads: CAISEFSGRSYNEQFF. DNA of the CDR3: TGTGCCATCAGTGAGTTTAGCGGGAGAAGCTACAATGAGCAGTTCTTC.

The gene calls are TRBV6-5 and TRBJ2-2; TRBD1 agrees at 11 bases. The CDR3 is made up of 16 amino acids. V lost 2 bases, J lost 4 bases, and 3 bases stayed unmatched. The V gene's germline CDR1 is MNHEY and CDR2 SVGAGI. For the CDR3, the DNA is TGTGCCAGCAGTTACGAGGGGACAGGGGGCACCGGGGAGCTGTTTTTT. This encodes CASSYEGTGGTGELFF.

The V gene is TRBV18, the J gene TRBJ2-1; 10 bases align to TRBD2. Germline lookup yields CDR1 KGHSH and CDR2 LQKENI. J lost 6 bases, V lost 3 bases, and 5 bases had no gene match. The CDR3 has 15 amino acids. CDR3 in DNA: TGTGCCAGCTCACCCTCTAGCGGGAGTATCAATGAGCAGTTCTTC. Translating gives CASSPSSGSINEQFF.

V gene TRBV9 combines with J gene TRBJ2-3, with D possibly being TRBD1 (6 bases). The CDR3 length is 15 residues. Germline CDR1 SGDLS, CDR2 YYNGEE. Trimming took 1 base from V and 0 from J, leaving 9 bases between them. The CDR3 nucleotides are TGTGCCAGCAGCGTACAGGGGTATAGCACAGATACGCAGTATTTT. It encodes CASSVQGYSTDTQYF.

V and J are TRBV12-3 or TRBV12-4 and TRBJ1-5; no definite D call. V was cut by 6 bases and J by 7 bases, with 13 bases left in between. The CDR3 consists of 13 residues. The CDR3 bases are TGTGCCAGCAGCCGACAAAGCGGCCAGCCCCAGCATTTT. Its translation is CASSRQSGQPQHF.

This chain joins TRBV4-2 and TRBJ2-5; TRBD2 agrees at 7 bases. The germline CDR1 and CDR2 sequences are LGHNA and YNFKEQ. This CDR3 contains 16 residues. Trimming removed 5 bases from V and 2 bases from J; junction bases left unmatched: 11. CDR3 loop: CASSSVAGNPQETQYF. CDR3 sequence (DNA): TGTGCCAGCAGCTCAGTAGCGGGCAATCCACAAGAGACCCAGTACTTC.

The CDR3 sequence: CAISESLAFYGYTF. In DNA form, the CDR3 reads TGTGCCATCAGTGAGTCGTTAGCATTCTATGGCTACACCTTC. The genes are TRBV10-3 and TRBJ1-2; D is uncertain. CDR3 size: 14 residues. The germline V gene encodes CDR1 ENHRY and CDR2 SYGVKD. Trimming took 0 bases from V and 4 from J, leaving 9 bases between them.

This chain links TRBV2 with TRBJ2-7; 10 positions match TRBD2. Germline CDR1 is SNHLY and CDR2 is FYNNEI. V lost 3 bases to trimming and J lost 7 bases; unmatched junction nucleotides: 9. The CDR3 covers 15 residues. CDR3 coding DNA: TGTGCCAGCAGTGAGCGGACTAGCGGTTTGGGGGAGCAGTACTTC. This gives the protein CASSERTSGLGEQYF.

The chain uses TRBV10-3 and TRBJ1-1, with D possibly matching TRBD1 (6 bases). Trimming took 6 bases from V and 4 from J, leaving 6 bases between them. Germline V gene data show CDR1 as ENHRY and CDR2 as SYGVKD. There are 11 residues in the CDR3. CDR3 nucleotides: TGTGCCATCAGAGGGGGCACTGAAGCTTTCTTT. It is translated as CAIRGGTEAFF.

The chain carries TRBV14 and TRBJ1-2, with D possibly matching TRBD1 (5 bases). The germline gives CDR1 SGHDN, CDR2 FVKESK. CDR3 length: 15 residues. Trimming took off 1 base at V and 0 bases at J, with 9 bases between the two ends. CDR3 sequence (DNA): TGTGCCAGCAGCCAAGTAACAGGAGCTAACTATGGCTACACCTTC. Translation: CASSQVTGANYGYTF.

This clone was seen more than once but under ten times. The chain combines TRBV4-2 with TRBJ2-4; 7 positions agree with TRBD2. V was clipped by 4 bases and J by 0 bases; unmatched bases: 15. The CDR3 length is 19 residues. CDR1 LGHNA and CDR2 YNFKEQ come from the germline V gene. Written as DNA, the CDR3 is TGTGCCAGCAGCCCGGGTGGGTCTAGCGGCCTACTAGCCAAAAACATTCAGTACTTC. Translating gives CASSPGGSSGLLAKNIQYF.

This chain connects TRBV24-1 to TRBJ2-7; 10 positions agree with TRBD1. V gave up 3 bases and J gave up 3 bases; unmatched junction bases: 7. The CDR3 sequence is 16 residues long. Germline V gene data show CDR1 as KGHDR and CDR2 as SFDVKD. In nucleotides, the CDR3 is TGTGCCACCAGTGATCACCGGGACAGGGGTTACTACGAGCAGTACTTC. This encodes CATSDHRDRGYYEQYF.

The V and J genes are TRBV12-3 or TRBV12-4 and TRBJ1-1, with a possible D match to TRBD1 (6 bases). The CDR3 totals 13 residues. The V end was cut by 5 bases, the J end by 3 bases, with 10 bases between. The CDR3 loop reads CASSTAGDTEAFF. The CDR3 DNA reads TGTGCCAGCAGTACCGCAGGGGACACTGAAGCTTTCTTT.

This chain uses TRBV12-3 or TRBV12-4 with TRBJ2-1; D gene ambiguous. This CDR3 spans 12 amino acids. With 5 bases removed from V and 4 bases from J, the gap between germline ends came to 6 bases. DNA for the CDR3: TGTGCCAGCAGTAACAGATACAATGAGCAGTTCTTC. As protein: CASSNRYNEQFF.

This clone was counted only a few times. The chain is built from TRBV6-2 or TRBV6-3 and TRBJ2-7; D is possibly TRBD1 (6 bases). The length of the CDR3 is 14 residues. V was trimmed by 6 bases and J by 0 bases, leaving 12 bases between them. Germline lookup yields CDR1 MNHEY and CDR2 SVGEGT. CDR3: CASSLTGTSYEQYF. The CDR3, as DNA: TGTGCCAGCAGCCTTACAGGGACCTCCTACGAGCAGTACTTC.

This clone was counted once. This chain connects TRBV2 to TRBJ2-1; 15 bases fit TRBD2. Germline CDR1 reads SNHLY; CDR2 reads FYNNEI. The CDR3 has 19 residues. V gave up 7 bases and J gave up 4 bases; unmatched junction bases: 14. In DNA, the CDR3 is TGTGCCAGCACCATTATAATCGGACTAGCGGGAGGGGGGTACAATGAGCAGTTCTTC. Amino acids: CASTIIIGLAGGGYNEQFF.

The rearrangement joins TRBV28 to TRBJ1-2; 10 bases agree with TRBD1. The V gene's germline CDR1 is MDHEN and CDR2 SYDVKM. The V gene end was trimmed by 5 bases and the J gene end by 2 bases; junction bases not matched to a gene: 2. The CDR3 sequence is 14 residues long. The CDR3 protein is CASSPDRGNYGYTF. CDR3 nucleotide sequence: TGTGCCAGCAGTCCGGACAGGGGGAACTATGGCTACACCTTC.

CDR3 sequence reads: CASSLSLAVPGTQYF. CDR3 nucleotide sequence: TGTGCCAGCAGCTTAAGCCTAGCGGTCCCGGGGACCCAGTACTTC. The chain recombines TRBV7-6 with TRBJ2-5; 7 bases line up with TRBD2. V shed 2 bases and J 7 bases; nucleotides not matched to a gene: 10. The germline gives CDR1 SGHVS, CDR2 FNYEAQ. This CDR3 has 15 residues.

This chain joins TRBV5-8 and TRBJ1-5; a possible D gene is TRBD1 (6 bases). The CDR3 runs to 17 residues. V lost 2 bases and J lost 3, with 18 bases in between. CDR1 and CDR2 (germline): SGHTS, YDEGEE. For the CDR3, the DNA is TGTGCCAGCAGCTTCGAGGGTGGGACATCCTTCAATCAGCCCCAGCATTTT. It specifies CASSFEGGTSFNQPQHF.

The chain uses TRBV3-1 (or the pseudogene TRBV3-2) and TRBJ1-1; 9 bases map to TRBD1. Germline V gives CDR1 LGHDT, CDR2 YNNKEL (reference sequence). Unmatched junction bases numbered 8, after V lost 5 bases and J lost 10 bases. The CDR3 sequence is 13 residues long. The chain's CDR3 is CASSSNPQGAAFF. In DNA, the CDR3 is TGTGCCAGCAGCTCAAACCCACAGGGGGCAGCTTTCTTT.

V is TRBV3-1 (or the pseudogene TRBV3-2) and J is TRBJ2-5, with D unresolved. V was clipped by 2 bases and J by 6 bases, with 10 bases between them. This CDR3 is built from 13 residues. Germline values: CDR1 LGHDT, CDR2 YNNKEL (reference sequence). In DNA form, the CDR3 reads TGTGCCAGCAGCCAAAGCATTACGAAGACCCAGTACTTC. It specifies CASSQSITKTQYF.

V gene TRBV5-1 combines with J gene TRBJ1-1, with 7 positions matching TRBD1. The V gene's germline CDR1 is SGHRS and CDR2 YFSETQ. The V segment lost 5 bases and the J segment 1 base; nucleotides outside the gene matches: 5. The CDR3 loop spans 14 amino acids. The CDR3 spells CASRQGLANTEAFF. The CDR3 nucleotides are TGCGCCAGCAGACAGGGGTTGGCGAACACTGAAGCTTTCTTT.

The chain joins TRBV28 to TRBJ2-1; no firm D call. The CDR3 totals 15 residues. V dropped 1 base and J dropped 1 base, with 8 bases sitting between them. Germline V gene lookup returns CDR1 MDHEN and CDR2 SYDVKM. CDR3 sequence (DNA): TGTGCCAGCAGTTTATATTCGGGTTCCTACAATGAGCAGTTCTTC. It is translated as CASSLYSGSYNEQFF.

The DNA of the CDR3 is TGTGCCATCAACAGCGGAGCGTTCACCGGGGAGCTGTTTTTT. It yields the protein CAINSGAFTGELFF. The chain uses TRBV10-3 and TRBJ2-2; maybe TRBD2 (5 bases). Per the germline V gene, CDR1 is ENHRY and CDR2 is SYGVKD. Between the trimmed V and J ends, which lost 7 bases and 4 bases, there was a span of 13 bases. The CDR3 is 14 residues long.